The 15 T cell receptor beta chains below come from one sample, sequenced in a study of post-analysis software for immune sequencing data. Sequencing libraries made from TCR beta cDNA carried unique molecular identifiers. Via MiXCR, TCRdb re-called the PCR reads, giving one row per CDR3 protein. The table lists roughly 600,000 distinct CDR3 sequences, 44% of them singletons. Points from the study as a whole: When patients were compared with controls, a handful of TRBV segments were more frequent, TRBV5-6, TRBV5-1 and TRBV20-1 among them.

Their antigens remain unidentified. Sequencing used blood. Every receptor here comes from a girl between 5 and 17 years old with multiple sclerosis.

The chain links TRBV30 to TRBJ2-7, with D possibly matching TRBD1 (6 bases). V was trimmed by 1 base and J by 6 bases, leaving 13 bases between them. The CDR3 has 13 residues. The germline V gene encodes CDR1 GTSNPN and CDR2 SVGIG (reference sequence). CDR3 sequence reads: CAWSESGASEQYF. The CDR3 nucleotides read TGTGCCTGGAGTGAGTCAGGGGCGAGCGAGCAGTACTTC.

The rearrangement joins TRBV12-3 or TRBV12-4 to TRBJ1-2; D is perhaps TRBD1 (5 bases). Trimming removed 6 bases from V and 0 bases from J, with 14 bases in between. The CDR3 totals 15 residues. The CDR3 nucleotides are TGTGCCAGCAGAATTACCGGGGGAGCTAACTATGGCTACACCTTC. Its protein product is CASRITGGANYGYTF.

J is TRBJ2-4 and V is TRBV12-3 or TRBV12-4; TRBD1 matches 10 bases. V lost 5 bases, J lost 0 bases, and 4 bases stayed unmatched. This CDR3 is 16 amino acids long. In DNA form, the CDR3 reads TGTGCCAGCAGTCCCTGGGACAGGGGAGCCAAAAACATTCAGTACTTC. Its translation: CASSPWDRGAKNIQYF.

V is TRBV7-2 and J is TRBJ2-3; D is possibly TRBD2 (6 bases). Germline-derived CDR1 and CDR2 are SGHTA and FQGNSA. V was shortened by 4 bases and J by 0 bases, with 14 bases between the two germline ends. The length of the CDR3 is 16 residues. The CDR3 DNA is TGTGCCAGCAGCTCTGGGGGGAGCAGGAGCACAGATACGCAGTATTTT. Encoded protein: CASSSGGSRSTDTQYF. The complete variable domain, with remaining parts taken from reference TRBV7-2 and TRBJ2-3, reads GAGVSQSPSNKVTEKGKDVELRCDPISGHTALYWYRQSLGQGLEFLIYFQGNSAPDKSGLPSDRFSAERTGGSVSTLTIQRTQQEDSAVYLCASSSGGSRSTDTQYFGPGTRLTVL.

This clonotype was counted only a few times. V and J are TRBV12-3 or TRBV12-4 and TRBJ1-1; possible D gene TRBD1, 6 bases. This CDR3 has 14 amino acids. Trimming cost V 6 bases and J 1 base, with 12 bases left between them. The chain's CDR3 is CASRSGDRNTEAFF. CDR3 in DNA: TGTGCCAGCAGGTCAGGGGATCGGAACACTGAAGCTTTCTTT.

The chain joins TRBV25-1 to TRBJ1-1; D may be TRBD1 (6 bases). The CDR3 is made up of 13 amino acids. From germline, CDR1 is MGHDK and CDR2 SYGVNS. With 7 bases removed from V and 5 bases from J, the gap between germline ends came to 14 bases. In DNA form, the CDR3 reads TGTGCCAGCAAGGCGGGGGGCAGTACTGAAGCTTTCTTT. It codes for CASKAGGSTEAFF.

The gene calls are TRBV7-2 and TRBJ2-3, with 7 bases fitting TRBD2. This CDR3 spans 16 amino acids. Trimming removed 1 base from V and 10 bases from J; junction bases left unmatched: 14. The germline gives CDR1 SGHTA, CDR2 FQGNSA. CDR3 residues: CASSLVRSSGSGAQYF. CDR3 in DNA: TGTGCCAGCAGCTTAGTGAGGTCTAGCGGCTCGGGTGCGCAGTATTTT.

The genes are TRBV12-3 or TRBV12-4 and TRBJ1-2; D is uncertain. The ends were cut back, 6 bases at V and 6 bases at J, with 14 bases in the middle. The CDR3 contains 13 residues. The CDR3: CASSPPGGDGYTF. Here the CDR3 DNA reads TGTGCCAGCAGCCCCCCCGGCGGGGATGGCTACACCTTC.

The V call is TRBV25-1, the J call TRBJ2-7, with TRBD1 as a possible D gene (5 bases). This CDR3 region has 15 residues. V dropped 4 bases and J dropped 2 bases, with 15 bases sitting between them. Per germline, CDR1 MGHDK and CDR2 SYGVNS. CDR3 nucleotides: TGTGCCAGCAGTGGGAACGGGCAGGGAACCTACGAGCAGTACTTC. It encodes CASSGNGQGTYEQYF.

This sequence joins TRBV12-3 or TRBV12-4 and TRBJ2-1, with 14 bases aligning to TRBD2. The CDR3 length is 14 residues. Unmatched junction bases numbered 0, after V lost 3 bases and J lost 8 bases. CDR3 loop: CASSLGLAGDEQFF. DNA of the CDR3: TGTGCCAGCAGTTTGGGACTAGCGGGAGATGAGCAGTTCTTC.

This clonotype was seen a few times. The J gene is TRBJ2-5, the V gene TRBV6-6, with 7 bases that match TRBD1. This CDR3 has 14 residues. The V and J ends lost 5 bases and 6 bases, in that order; junction bases with no gene match: 9. Germline V gene sequence: CDR1 MNHNY, CDR2 SVGAGI (reference sequence). The CDR3 spells CASSPPGQSKTQYF. The CDR3 DNA reads TGTGCCAGCAGTCCCCCGGGACAGTCGAAGACCCAGTACTTC.

This rearrangement joins TRBV20-1 to TRBJ2-1; 8 bases map to TRBD2. Germline trimming cut 6 bases from V and 0 bases from J; bases unmatched to any gene: 4. The CDR3 totals 14 residues. Germline V CDR1 and CDR2: DFQATT, SNEGSKA (reference sequence). CDR3 region: CSAFSGTSYNEQFF. DNA for the CDR3: TGCAGTGCATTTAGCGGGACCTCCTACAATGAGCAGTTCTTC.

This chain links TRBV5-6 with TRBJ2-5, with D perhaps TRBD2 (6 bases). Germline assignment: CDR1 SGHDT and CDR2 YYEEEE. This CDR3 is built from 14 residues. With 2 bases removed from V and 0 bases from J, the gap between germline ends came to 8 bases. The CDR3 is CASSFVADQETQYF. For the CDR3, the DNA is TGTGCCAGCAGCTTTGTAGCGGACCAAGAGACCCAGTACTTC. Looking up the rest from reference TRBV5-6 and TRBJ2-5 gives the full variable domain: DAGVTQSPTHLIKTRGQQVTLRCSPKSGHDTVSWYQQALGQGPQFIFQYYEEEERQRGNFPDRFSGHQFPNYSSELNVNALLLGDSALYLCASSFVADQETQYFGPGTRLLVL.

The chain has TRBV7-9 and TRBJ2-5; 15 bases agree with TRBD2. The DNA end is more similar to TRBJ2-7, so the J call may be wrong. The CDR3 is made up of 17 amino acids. CDR1 and CDR2 (germline): SEHNR, FQNEAQ (reference sequence). CDR3 DNA: TGTGCCAGCAGCTTACCGGGACTAGCGGGAGGAGGTCGCGAGCAGTACTTC. This translates into CASSLPGLAGGGREQYF.

This clonotype has only a few counts. The J gene is TRBJ2-3, the V gene TRBV10-3; TRBD2 matches at 10 bases. Losses at the gene ends were 2 bases for V and 4 bases for J; bases not matched to a gene: 0. The CDR3 consists of 14 residues. CDR1 ENHRY and CDR2 SYGVKD come from the germline V gene. The CDR3 loop is CAISEGLAADTQYF. Written as DNA, the CDR3 is TGTGCCATCAGTGAGGGACTAGCGGCAGATACGCAGTATTTT.